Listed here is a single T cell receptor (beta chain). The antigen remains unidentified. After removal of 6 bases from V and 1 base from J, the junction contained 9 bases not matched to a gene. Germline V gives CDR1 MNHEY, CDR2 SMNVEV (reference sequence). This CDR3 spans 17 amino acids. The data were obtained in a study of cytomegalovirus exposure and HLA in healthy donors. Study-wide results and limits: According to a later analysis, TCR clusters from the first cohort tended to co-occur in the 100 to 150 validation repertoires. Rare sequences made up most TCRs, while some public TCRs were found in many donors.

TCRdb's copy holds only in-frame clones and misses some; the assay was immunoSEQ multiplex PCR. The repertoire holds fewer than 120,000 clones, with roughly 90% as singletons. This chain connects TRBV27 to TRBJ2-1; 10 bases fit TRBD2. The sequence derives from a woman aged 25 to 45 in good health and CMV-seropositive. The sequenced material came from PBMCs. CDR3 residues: CASRKTVAGGSYNEQFF. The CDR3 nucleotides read TGTGCCAGCAGGAAAACCGTAGCGGGGGGATCCTACAATGAGCAGTTCTTC.